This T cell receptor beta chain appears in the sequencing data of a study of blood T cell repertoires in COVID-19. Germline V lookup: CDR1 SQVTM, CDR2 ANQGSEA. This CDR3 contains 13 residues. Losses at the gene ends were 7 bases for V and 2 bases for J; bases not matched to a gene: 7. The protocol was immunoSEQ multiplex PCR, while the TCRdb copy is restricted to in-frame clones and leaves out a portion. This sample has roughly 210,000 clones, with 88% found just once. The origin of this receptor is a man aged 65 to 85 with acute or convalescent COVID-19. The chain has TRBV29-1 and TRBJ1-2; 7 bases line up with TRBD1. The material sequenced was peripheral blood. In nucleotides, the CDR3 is TGCAGCGCAATACAGGGGACCAACTATGGCTACACCTTC. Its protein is CSAIQGTNYGYTF.